Listed here are 8 T cell receptor beta chains from one sample, sequenced in a study of cytomegalovirus exposure and HLA in healthy donors. This PCR relied on a set of 60 Vbeta primers and 13 Jbeta primers. Clones were sequenced by immunoSEQ multiplex PCR, and TCRdb holds only the in-frame ones, with some missing. Of 150,000 or so clones in the sample, roughly 70% were seen once. The sequenced material came from PBMCs. Source of these receptors: a man under 40 in good health and CMV-seropositive.

The rearrangement joins TRBV29-1 to TRBJ2-3, with TRBD1 matching over 7 bases. CDR1 SQVTM and CDR2 ANQGSEA come from the germline V gene. This CDR3 is 13 amino acids long. The junction had 3 bases not matched to a gene; V was cut back by 2 bases and J by 4 bases. CDR3 nucleotide sequence: TGCAGCGTTGAACCGGGACAGCCAGATACGCAGTATTTT. It is translated as CSVEPGQPDTQYF.

DNA of the CDR3: TGTGCCAGCAGCGAGGGAGTCGGGGCCTACGAGCAGTACTTC. Translation: CASSEGVGAYEQYF. This chain connects TRBV9 to TRBJ2-7; a weak D match, TRBD2 (5 bases). Trimming stripped 3 bases from V and 2 bases from J, with 12 bases between. The CDR3 loop spans 14 amino acids. In germline, CDR1 is SGDLS, CDR2 YYNGEE.

This clone has a handful of counts. The chain is built from TRBV6-4 and TRBJ2-1, with a possible D match to TRBD2 (6 bases). Germline V lookup: CDR1 MRHNA, CDR2 SNTAGT. V was pared by 5 bases and J by 9 bases, with 23 bases between. The CDR3 length is 16 residues. CDR3 DNA sequence: TGTGCCAGCAGTCCTCATGCGACTAGTCGGAGGCCTGAGCAGTTCTTC. Translating gives CASSPHATSRRPEQFF.

This clone was recorded only once. In DNA, the CDR3 is TGCGCCAGCAGATCTCAGGGTATTACTAATGAAAAACTGTTTTTT. Protein product: CASRSQGITNEKLFF. The chain is built from TRBV5-1 and TRBJ1-4; D is perhaps TRBD1 (5 bases). Germline CDR1 and CDR2: SGHRS and YFSETQ. This CDR3 comprises 15 residues. Trimming stripped 5 bases from V and 2 bases from J, with 13 bases between. Full variable domain (rest looked up from reference TRBV5-1 and TRBJ1-4): KAGVTQTPRYLIKTRGQQVTLSCSPISGHRSVSWYQQTPGQGLQFLFEYFSETQRNKGNFPGRFSGRQFSNSRSEMNVSTLELGDSALYLCASRSQGITNEKLFFGSGTQLSVL.

The chain links TRBV7-3 to TRBJ1-2; weak D call: TRBD1 (5 bases). CDR3 length equals 11 residues. Germline CDR1 and CDR2: SGHTA and FQGTGA. V was cut by 11 bases and J by 3 bases, with 10 bases left in between. The CDR3 reads CAGRQYYGYTF. The CDR3 bases are TGTGCCGGTAGACAGTACTATGGCTACACCTTC.

The sample holds a few counts of this clone. The gene calls are TRBV15 and TRBJ2-2; weak D call: TRBD2 (5 bases). The CDR3 runs to 15 residues. Germline V gene lookup returns CDR1 LNHNV and CDR2 YYDKDF (reference sequence). Trimming took 0 bases from V and 6 from J, leaving 11 bases between them. CDR3 in amino acids: CATSRDTGSAGELFF. The CDR3 region has the DNA TGTGCCACCAGCAGAGATACGGGGTCGGCCGGGGAGCTGTTTTTT.

The chain joins TRBV5-6 to TRBJ1-1; D is ambiguous. Germline values: CDR1 SGHDT, CDR2 YYEEEE. With 5 bases removed from V and 0 bases from J, the gap between germline ends came to 8 bases. This CDR3 is built from 13 residues. The CDR3 DNA is TGTGCCAGCAGTCTCACACTGAACACTGAAGCTTTCTTT. The encoded protein is CASSLTLNTEAFF.

V and J are TRBV4-1 and TRBJ2-3; perhaps TRBD2 as D (5 bases). V was trimmed by 1 base and J by 2 bases, leaving 16 bases between them. The germline gives CDR1 MGHRA, CDR2 YSYEKL. This CDR3 region has 17 residues. The CDR3 reads CASSQGGSWRSTDTQYF. CDR3 sequence (DNA): TGCGCCAGCAGCCAAGGCGGGTCGTGGCGATCCACAGATACGCAGTATTTT.